This is a list of T cell receptor beta chains from one sample in a study of blood T cell repertoires in COVID-19. Using immunoSEQ multiplex PCR, the repertoire was profiled, and TCRdb retains in-frame clones only, with some absent. The sample records approximately 180,000 clones, 87% being singletons. Sample: peripheral blood. The receptors shown here come from a man aged 35-49 years with active or convalescent COVID-19. The CDR3 runs from the conserved cysteine through the conserved F or W. D genes are given only for firm matches. Size tells how often a clone was seen (once, few, many) or the class of an expanded clone, and some rows leave it out.

J: TRBJ2-1; V: TRBV6-2/TRBV6-3; size: .; D: TRBD1; CDR3: CASSLIGATHRGGQDYNEQFF; DNA: TGTGCCAGCAGTCTTATTGGGGCTACCCATCGAGGGGGACAGGACTACAATGAGCAGTTCTTC
J: TRBJ1-2; V: TRBV12-3/TRBV12-4; size: .; D: .; CDR3: CASSLRRGYGYTF; DNA: TGTGCCAGCAGTTTACGTAGGGGCTATGGCTACACCTTC
J: TRBJ1-6; V: TRBV2; size: .; D: .; CDR3: CASRPGVMNSPLHF; DNA: TGTGCCAGCAGACCAGGGGTCATGAATTCACCCCTCCACTTT
J: TRBJ1-3; V: TRBV19; size: .; D: TRBD1; CDR3: CASTLRDSSGNTIYF; DNA: TGTGCCAGTACACTTCGGGACAGCTCTGGAAACACCATATATTTT
J: TRBJ1-2; V: TRBV28; size: few; D: .; CDR3: CASSLTGFGYTF; DNA: TGTGCCAGCAGTCTAACAGGGTTCGGCTACACCTTC
J: TRBJ2-1; V: TRBV7-9; size: .; D: TRBD2; CDR3: CASRTKAGGPHNEQFF; DNA: TGTGCCAGCAGAACTAAAGCGGGGGGGCCCCACAATGAGCAGTTCTTC
J: TRBJ2-7; V: TRBV2; size: .; D: TRBD1; CDR3: CASSSFPGQGNEQYF; DNA: TGTGCCAGCAGTTCGTTCCCGGGACAGGGGAACGAGCAGTACTTC
J: TRBJ2-1; V: TRBV7-9; size: .; D: .; CDR3: CASSLTGVINNEQFF; DNA: TGTGCCAGCAGCTTAACAGGAGTGATTAACAATGAGCAGTTCTTC
J: TRBJ1-1; V: TRBV12-5; size: .; D: .; CDR3: CASGLSQNTEAFF; DNA: TGTGCTAGTGGTCTCTCACAGAACACTGAAGCTTTCTTT
J: TRBJ1-4; V: TRBV3-1/TRBV3-2; size: .; D: .; CDR3: CASSQDLYGAEKLFF; DNA: TGTGCCAGCAGCCAAGATCTGTATGGGGCTGAAAAACTGTTTTTT
J: TRBJ1-1; V: TRBV5-4; size: once; D: .; CDR3: CASSLRQAGNTEAFF; DNA: TGTGCCAGCAGCTTGCGGCAGGCGGGGAACACTGAAGCTTTCTTT
J: TRBJ1-6; V: TRBV5-1; size: once; D: .; CDR3: CASSGRGENNSPLHF; DNA: TGCGCCAGCAGCGGGAGGGGGGAGAATAATTCACCCCTCCACTTT
J: TRBJ1-1; V: TRBV9; size: once; D: .; CDR3: CASSLGHLNTEAFF; DNA: TGTGCCAGCAGCTTAGGACACCTGAACACTGAAGCTTTCTTT
J: TRBJ1-6; V: TRBV11-2; size: .; D: .; CDR3: CASSITRGVGVPLHF; DNA: TGTGCCAGCAGCATCACCCGGGGGGTGGGGGTACCCCTCCACTTT
J: TRBJ1-4; V: TRBV5-4; size: .; D: .; CDR3: CASSRANEKLFF; DNA: TGTGCCAGCAGCCGCGCGAATGAAAAACTGTTTTTT
J: TRBJ2-7; V: TRBV19; size: once; D: .; CDR3: CASSITGGDEQYF; DNA: TGTGCCAGTAGTATAACAGGGGGGGACGAGCAGTACTTC
J: TRBJ2-4; V: TRBV18; size: .; D: .; CDR3: CASSPGQPLAKNIQYF; DNA: TGTGCCAGCTCACCTGGACAGCCCTTAGCCAAAAACATTCAGTACTTC
J: TRBJ2-5; V: TRBV5-4; size: .; D: .; CDR3: CASSVGPQETQYF; DNA: TGTGCCAGCAGCGTGGGGCCCCAAGAGACCCAGTACTTC